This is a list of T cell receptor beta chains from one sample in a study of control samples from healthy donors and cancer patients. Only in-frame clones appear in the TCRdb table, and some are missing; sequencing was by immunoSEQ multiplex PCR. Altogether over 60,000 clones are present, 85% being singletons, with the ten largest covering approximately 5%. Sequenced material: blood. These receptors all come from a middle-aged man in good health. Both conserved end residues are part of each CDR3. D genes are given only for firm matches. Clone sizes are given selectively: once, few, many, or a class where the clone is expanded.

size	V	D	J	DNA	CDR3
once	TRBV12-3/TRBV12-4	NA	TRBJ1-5	TGTGCCAGCAGTTCCCAGTTGAGGGAGCCCCAGCATTTT	CASSSQLREPQHF
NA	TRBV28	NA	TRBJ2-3	TGTGCCAGCAGGCCGGTGGAGTCAGCCGACCGCCATACGCAGTATTTT	CASRPVESADRHTQYF
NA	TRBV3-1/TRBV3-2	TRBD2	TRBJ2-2	TGTGCCAGCAGCCAAGCACTAGCGGGAGGGTGGGGCACCGGGGAGCTGTTTTTT	CASSQALAGGWGTGELFF
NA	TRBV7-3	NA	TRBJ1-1	TGTGCCAGCAGCTTCCAATCGGGGAACACTGAAGCTTTCTTT	CASSFQSGNTEAFF
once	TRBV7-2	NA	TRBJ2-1	TGTGCCAGCATCCGAAGGGCTCGGACAATGGATGAGCAGTTCTTC	CASIRRARTMDEQFF
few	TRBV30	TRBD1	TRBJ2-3	TGTGCCTGGAGTGAAGGGACAGGGGGCGTAGATACGCAGTATTTT	CAWSEGTGGVDTQYF
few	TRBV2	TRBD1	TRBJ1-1	TGTGCCAGCAGTGACCCGACAGGGGAGAACACTGAAGCTTTCTTT	CASSDPTGENTEAFF
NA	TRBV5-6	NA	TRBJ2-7	TGTGCCAGCAGCTTCGGTGCAGGGGCAAGCGACGAGCAGTACTTC	CASSFGAGASDEQYF
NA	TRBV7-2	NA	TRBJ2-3	TGTGCCAGCAGCTTTAAATTTAGGGGGAGCGGGAGCACAGATACGCAGTATTTT	CASSFKFRGSGSTDTQYF
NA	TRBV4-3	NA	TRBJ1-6	TGCGCCAGCAGCCAAGAGACACGGGGTCCCCTCCACTTT	CASSQETRGPLHF
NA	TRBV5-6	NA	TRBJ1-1	TGTGCCAGCAGCCAACAGACAGGCGAAGCTTTCTTT	CASSQQTGEAFF
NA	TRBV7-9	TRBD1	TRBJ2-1	TGTGCCAGCAGCTTTCGACAGGGCGAGTACAATGAGCAGTTCTTC	CASSFRQGEYNEQFF
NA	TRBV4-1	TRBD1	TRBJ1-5	TGCGCCAGCAGCCAAGAAGGCGAGGGGGCCAGGCAGCCCCAGCATTTT	CASSQEGEGARQPQHF
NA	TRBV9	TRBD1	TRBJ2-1	TGTGCCAGCAGCGTAGACCCCGGACAGGCTGGACCCTACAATGAGCAGTTCTTC	CASSVDPGQAGPYNEQFF
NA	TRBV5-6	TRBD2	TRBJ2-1	TGTGCCAGCATCCTGAGCAGCGGGAGGAGGAATTACAATGAGCAGTTCTTC	CASILSSGRRNYNEQFF
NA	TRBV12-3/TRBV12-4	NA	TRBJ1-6	TGTGCCAGCAGTTTAGGTTATAATTCACCCCTCCACTTT	CASSLGYNSPLHF
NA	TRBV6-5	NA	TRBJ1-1	TGTGCCGGCCCCCCTAGGACTGAAGCTTTCTTT	CAGPPRTEAFF
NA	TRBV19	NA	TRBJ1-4	TGTGCCAGCGCCTACAGGGCCCCGGTAGAACTGTTTTTT	CASAYRAPVELFF
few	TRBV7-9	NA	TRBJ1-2	TGTGCCAGCAGCTATTACGTTGGGGGGCAGACGGAAGGCTACACCTTC	CASSYYVGGQTEGYTF
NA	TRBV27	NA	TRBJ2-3	TGTGCCAGCAGTTTACGCGAGGGGGGACTGGGTCCTGATACGCAGTATTTT	CASSLREGGLGPDTQYF
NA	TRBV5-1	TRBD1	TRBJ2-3	TGCGCCAGCAGCTTGGGTGTTATGACAGGGAAAGGTGGAGATACGCAGTATTTT	CASSLGVMTGKGGDTQYF
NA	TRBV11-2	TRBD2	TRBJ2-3	TGTGCCAGCAGCGGGTCAAGCGGGAGTGGTACGCAGTATTTT	CASSGSSGSGTQYF
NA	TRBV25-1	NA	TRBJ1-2	TGTGCCAGCAGCCTGGGTACTAACTATGGCTACACCTTC	CASSLGTNYGYTF
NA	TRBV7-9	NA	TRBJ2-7	TGTGCCAGCAGCTTACTCCAAGCCTACGAGCAGTACTTC	CASSLLQAYEQYF
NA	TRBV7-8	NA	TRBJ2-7	TGTGCCAGCAGCTTAGTGACGGGATCCGAGCAGTACTTC	CASSLVTGSEQYF
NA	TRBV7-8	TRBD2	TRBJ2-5	TGTGCCAGCAGCTTAGCGCGGGGGTACCAAGAGACCCAGTACTTC	CASSLARGYQETQYF
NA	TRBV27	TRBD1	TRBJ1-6	TGTGCCAGCAGTCGAACCCGCTCCGGGACAGGGGGCACTTCACCCCTCCACTTT	CASSRTRSGTGGTSPLHF
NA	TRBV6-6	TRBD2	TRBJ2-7	TGTGCCAGCAGTTATGAACGGGGGGCCTACGAGCAGTACTTC	CASSYERGAYEQYF
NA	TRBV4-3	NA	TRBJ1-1	TGCGCCAGCAGCCAAGATCTGTCGGTAGAGATTGAAGCTTTCTTT	CASSQDLSVEIEAFF
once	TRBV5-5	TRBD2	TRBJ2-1	TGTGCCAGCAGCTTGCGGACTAGCGGGGACAATGAGCAGTTCTTC	CASSLRTSGDNEQFF
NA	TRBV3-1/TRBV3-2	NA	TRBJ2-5	TGTGCCAGCAGCCAAGACGCAGGACCCGAGACCCAGTACTTC	CASSQDAGPETQYF
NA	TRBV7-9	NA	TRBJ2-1	TGTGCCAGCAGCTTAGATGCTTACAATGAGCAGTTCTTC	CASSLDAYNEQFF
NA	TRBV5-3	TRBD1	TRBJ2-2	TGTGCCAGAAGCTCCCCGGACGACAGGGAGAACACCGGGGAGCTGTTTTTT	CARSSPDDRENTGELFF
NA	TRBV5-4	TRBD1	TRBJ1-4	TGTGCCAGCAGCCAGGACAGGTGGAATGAAAAACTGTTTTTT	CASSQDRWNEKLFF
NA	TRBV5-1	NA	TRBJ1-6	TGCGCCAGCAGCTTGGTTGGACGGCGTTCTAATTCACCCCTCCACTTT	CASSLVGRRSNSPLHF
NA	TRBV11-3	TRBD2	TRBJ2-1	TGTGCCAGCAGCTTAGACTTTAGCGGGGGGAACTACAATGAGCAGTTCTTC	CASSLDFSGGNYNEQFF
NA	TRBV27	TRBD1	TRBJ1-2	TGTGCCAGCAGGCCCCGGACAGGGGGGGGCTACACCTTC	CASRPRTGGGYTF